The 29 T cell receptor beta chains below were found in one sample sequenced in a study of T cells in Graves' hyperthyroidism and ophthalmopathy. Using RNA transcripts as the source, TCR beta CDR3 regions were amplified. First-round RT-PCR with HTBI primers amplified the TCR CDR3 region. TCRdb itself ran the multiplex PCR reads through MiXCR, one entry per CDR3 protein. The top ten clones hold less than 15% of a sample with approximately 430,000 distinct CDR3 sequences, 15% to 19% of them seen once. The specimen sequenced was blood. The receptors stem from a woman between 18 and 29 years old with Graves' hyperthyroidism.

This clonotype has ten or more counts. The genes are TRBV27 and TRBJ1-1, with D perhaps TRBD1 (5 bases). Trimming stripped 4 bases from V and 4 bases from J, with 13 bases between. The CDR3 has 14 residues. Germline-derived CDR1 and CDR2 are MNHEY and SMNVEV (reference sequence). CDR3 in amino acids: CASSSRGWTTEAFF. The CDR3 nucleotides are TGTGCCAGCAGTTCCCGGGGCTGGACCACTGAAGCTTTCTTT.

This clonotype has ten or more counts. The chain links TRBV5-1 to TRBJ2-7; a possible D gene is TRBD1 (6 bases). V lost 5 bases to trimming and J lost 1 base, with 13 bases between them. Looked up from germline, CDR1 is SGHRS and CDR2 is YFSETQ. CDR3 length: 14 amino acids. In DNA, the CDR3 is TGCGCCAGCAGGGGACCCGGGACATCCTACGAGCAGTACTTC. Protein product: CASRGPGTSYEQYF.

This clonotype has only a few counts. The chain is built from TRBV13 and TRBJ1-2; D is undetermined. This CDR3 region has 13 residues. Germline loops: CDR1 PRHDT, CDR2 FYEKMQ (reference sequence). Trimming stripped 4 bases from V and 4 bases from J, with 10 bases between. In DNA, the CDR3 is TGTGCCAGCAGCTATGAGGGAGGCTATGGCTACACCTTC. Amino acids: CASSYEGGYGYTF.

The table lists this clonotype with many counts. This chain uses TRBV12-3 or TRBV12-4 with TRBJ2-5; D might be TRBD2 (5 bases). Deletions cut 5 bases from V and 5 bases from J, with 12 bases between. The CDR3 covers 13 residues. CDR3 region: CASSPFEGETQYF. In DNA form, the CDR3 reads TGTGCCAGCAGTCCTTTTGAGGGTGAGACCCAGTACTTC.

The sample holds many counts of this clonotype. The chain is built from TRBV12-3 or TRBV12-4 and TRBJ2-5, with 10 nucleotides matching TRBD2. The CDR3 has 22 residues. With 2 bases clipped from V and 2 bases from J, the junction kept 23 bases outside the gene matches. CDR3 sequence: CASSLIRGWLGAGGTQQETQYF. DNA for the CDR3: TGTGCCAGCAGTTTAATCCGGGGATGGCTGGGAGCGGGGGGGACTCAACAAGAGACCCAGTACTTC.

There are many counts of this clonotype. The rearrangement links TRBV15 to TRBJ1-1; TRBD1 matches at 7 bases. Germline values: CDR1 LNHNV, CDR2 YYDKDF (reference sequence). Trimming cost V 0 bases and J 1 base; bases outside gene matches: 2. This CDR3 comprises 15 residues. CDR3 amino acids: CATSRDRGRNTEAFF. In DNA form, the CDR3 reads TGTGCCACCAGCAGAGATAGGGGGCGGAACACTGAAGCTTTCTTT.

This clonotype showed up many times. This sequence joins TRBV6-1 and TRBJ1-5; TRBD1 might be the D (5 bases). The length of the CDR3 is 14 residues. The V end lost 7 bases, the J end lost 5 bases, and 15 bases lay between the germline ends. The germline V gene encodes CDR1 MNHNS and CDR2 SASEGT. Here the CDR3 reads CASTLGQPDQPQHF. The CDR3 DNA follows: TGTGCCAGCACCCTCGGACAACCCGATCAGCCCCAGCATTTT.

The CDR3 protein is CASSQRGGKDSPLHF. The CDR3 bases are TGTGCCAGCTCACAGCGGGGGGGGAAGGATTCACCCCTCCACTTT. The chain links TRBV18 to TRBJ1-6; possibly TRBD1 for D (5 bases). V lost 4 bases to trimming and J lost 8 bases, with 15 bases between them. CDR3 length: 15 amino acids. Germline CDR1 KGHSH, CDR2 LQKENI.

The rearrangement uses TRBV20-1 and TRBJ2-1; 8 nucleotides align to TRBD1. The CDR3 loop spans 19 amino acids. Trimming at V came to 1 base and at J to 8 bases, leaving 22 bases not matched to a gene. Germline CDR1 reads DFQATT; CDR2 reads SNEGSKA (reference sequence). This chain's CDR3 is CSARGQLQQGGAGLYEQFF. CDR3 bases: TGCAGTGCTAGAGGTCAGCTTCAACAGGGGGGCGCCGGTTTGTATGAGCAGTTCTTC.

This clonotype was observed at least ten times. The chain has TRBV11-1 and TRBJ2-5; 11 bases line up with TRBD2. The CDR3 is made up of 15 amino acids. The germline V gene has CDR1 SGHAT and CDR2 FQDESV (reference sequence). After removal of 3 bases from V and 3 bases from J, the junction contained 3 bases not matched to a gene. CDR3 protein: CASSFSSGGKETQYF. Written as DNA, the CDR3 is TGTGCCAGCAGCTTTTCTAGCGGGGGGAAAGAGACCCAGTACTTC.

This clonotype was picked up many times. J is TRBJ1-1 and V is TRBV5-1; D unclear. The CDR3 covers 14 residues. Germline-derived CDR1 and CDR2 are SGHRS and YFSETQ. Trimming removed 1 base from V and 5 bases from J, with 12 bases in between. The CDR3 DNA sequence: TGCGCCAGCAGCTTGCGACCCGCCCAAACTGAAGCTTTCTTT. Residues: CASSLRPAQTEAFF.

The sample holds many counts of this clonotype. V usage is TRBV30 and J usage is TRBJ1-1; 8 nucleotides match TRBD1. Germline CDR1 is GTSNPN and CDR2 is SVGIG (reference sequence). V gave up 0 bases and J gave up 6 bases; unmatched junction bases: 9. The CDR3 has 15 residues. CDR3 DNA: TGTGCCTGGAGTGTAGATGGGACAGGCACCGCTGAAGCTTTCTTT. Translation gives CAWSVDGTGTAEAFF.

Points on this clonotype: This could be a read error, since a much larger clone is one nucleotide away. The CDR3 sequence: CASSPGVWVAQETQYF. DNA of the CDR3: TGTGCCAGCAGCCCAGGGGTATGGGTCGCCCAAGAGACCCAGTACTTC. This rearrangement joins TRBV7-2 to TRBJ2-5; possibly TRBD1 for D (6 bases). This CDR3 spans 16 amino acids. Germline CDR1 is SGHTA and CDR2 is FQGNSA. V was shortened by 5 bases and J by 1 base, with 17 bases between the two germline ends.

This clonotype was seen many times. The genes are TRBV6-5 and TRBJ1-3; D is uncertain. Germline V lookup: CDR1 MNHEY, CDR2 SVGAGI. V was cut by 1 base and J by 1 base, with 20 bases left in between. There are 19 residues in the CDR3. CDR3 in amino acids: CASSYYNRVLGVSGNTIYF. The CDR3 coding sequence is TGTGCCAGCAGTTACTACAACCGTGTCTTGGGCGTTTCTGGAAACACCATATATTTT.

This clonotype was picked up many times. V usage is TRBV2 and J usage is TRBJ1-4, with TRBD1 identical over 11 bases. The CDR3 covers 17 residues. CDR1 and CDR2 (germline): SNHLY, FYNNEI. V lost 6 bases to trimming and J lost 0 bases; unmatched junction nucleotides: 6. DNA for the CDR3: TGTGCCAGCAGGGGGGGACAGGGGGGTGCAACTAATGAAAAACTGTTTTTT. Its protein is CASRGGQGGATNEKLFF.

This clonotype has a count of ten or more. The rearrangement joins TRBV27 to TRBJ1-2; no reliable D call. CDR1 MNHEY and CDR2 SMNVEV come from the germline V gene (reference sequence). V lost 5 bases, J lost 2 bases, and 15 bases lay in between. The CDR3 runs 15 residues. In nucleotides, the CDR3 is TGTGCCAGCAGTCCCTTCGGCTCCGGGAACTATGGCTACACCTTC. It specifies CASSPFGSGNYGYTF.

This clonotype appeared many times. The CDR3 reads CSARGRTGGNSPLHF. The CDR3 coding sequence is TGCAGTGCTAGAGGTCGGACAGGGGGGAATTCACCCCTCCACTTT. This sequence joins TRBV20-1 and TRBJ1-6; 10 positions agree with TRBD1. The CDR3 is made up of 15 amino acids. V lost 1 base and J lost 7; bases outside the gene matches: 4. Germline loops: CDR1 DFQATT, CDR2 SNEGSKA (reference sequence).

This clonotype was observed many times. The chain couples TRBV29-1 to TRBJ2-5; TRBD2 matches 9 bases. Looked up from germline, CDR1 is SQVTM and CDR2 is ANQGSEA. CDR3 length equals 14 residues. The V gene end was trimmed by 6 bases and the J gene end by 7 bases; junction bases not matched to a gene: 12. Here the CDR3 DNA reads TGCAGCGTGGAAAGTATAGCGGGAGTGGTGACCCAGTACTTC. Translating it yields CSVESIAGVVTQYF.

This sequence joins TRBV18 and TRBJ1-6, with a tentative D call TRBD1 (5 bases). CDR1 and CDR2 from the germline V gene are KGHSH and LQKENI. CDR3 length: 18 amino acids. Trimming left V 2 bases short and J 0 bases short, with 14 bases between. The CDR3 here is CASSPSARASSYNSPLHF. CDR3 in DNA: TGTGCCAGCTCACCATCAGCCAGGGCAAGCTCCTATAATTCACCCCTCCACTTT.

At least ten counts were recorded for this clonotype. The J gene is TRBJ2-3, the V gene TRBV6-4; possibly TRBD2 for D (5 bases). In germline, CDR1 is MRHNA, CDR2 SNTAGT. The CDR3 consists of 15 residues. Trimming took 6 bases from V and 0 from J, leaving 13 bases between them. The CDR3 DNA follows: TGTGCCAGCAGCGCGTTTACTAGTAGCACAGATACGCAGTATTTT. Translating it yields CASSAFTSSTDTQYF.

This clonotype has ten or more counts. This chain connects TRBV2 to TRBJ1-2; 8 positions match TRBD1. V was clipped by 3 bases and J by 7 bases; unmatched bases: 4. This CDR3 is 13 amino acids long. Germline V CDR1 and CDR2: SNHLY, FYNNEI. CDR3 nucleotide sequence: TGTGCCAGCAGTGACAGGGGGCGCCTTGGCTACACCTTC. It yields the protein CASSDRGRLGYTF. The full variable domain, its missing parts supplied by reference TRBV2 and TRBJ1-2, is EPEVTQTPSHQVTQMGQEVILRCVPISNHLYFYWYRQILGQKVEFLVSFYNNEISEKSEIFDDQFSVERPDGSNFTLKIRSTKLEDSAMYFCASSDRGRLGYTFGSGTRLTVV.

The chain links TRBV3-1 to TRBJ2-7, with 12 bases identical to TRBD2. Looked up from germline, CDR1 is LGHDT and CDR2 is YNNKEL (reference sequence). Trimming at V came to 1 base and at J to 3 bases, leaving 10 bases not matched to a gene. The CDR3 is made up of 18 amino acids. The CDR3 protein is CASSQVGWTSGMFYEQYF. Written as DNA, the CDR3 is TGTGCCAGCAGCCAAGTGGGCTGGACTAGCGGGATGTTCTACGAGCAGTACTTC.

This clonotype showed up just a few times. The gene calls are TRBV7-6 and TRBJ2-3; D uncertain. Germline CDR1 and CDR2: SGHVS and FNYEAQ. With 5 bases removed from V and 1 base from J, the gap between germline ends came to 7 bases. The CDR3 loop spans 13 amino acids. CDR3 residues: CASSNPGTDTQYF. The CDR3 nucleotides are TGTGCCAGCAGCAACCCGGGCACAGATACGCAGTATTTT.

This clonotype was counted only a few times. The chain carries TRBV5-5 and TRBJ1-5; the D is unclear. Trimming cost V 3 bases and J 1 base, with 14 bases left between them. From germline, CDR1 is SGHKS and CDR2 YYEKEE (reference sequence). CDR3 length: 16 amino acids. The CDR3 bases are TGTGCCAGCAGCTCAGGAGGTCAGCTAAGCAATCAGCCCCAGCATTTT. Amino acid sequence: CASSSGGQLSNQPQHF.

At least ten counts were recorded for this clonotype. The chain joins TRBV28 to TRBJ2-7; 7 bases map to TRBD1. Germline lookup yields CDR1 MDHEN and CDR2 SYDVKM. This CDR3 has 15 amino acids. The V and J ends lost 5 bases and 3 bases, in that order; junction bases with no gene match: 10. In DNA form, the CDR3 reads TGTGCCAGCAGTCGCAATTACAGGGGATTCTACGAGCAGTACTTC. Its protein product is CASSRNYRGFYEQYF.

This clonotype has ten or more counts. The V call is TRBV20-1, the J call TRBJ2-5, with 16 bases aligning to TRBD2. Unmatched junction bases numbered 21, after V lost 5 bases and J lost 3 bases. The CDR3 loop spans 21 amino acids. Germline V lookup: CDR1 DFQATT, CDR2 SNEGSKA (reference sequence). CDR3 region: CSAQPEDREGLAGGPEETQYF. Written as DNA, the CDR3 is TGCAGTGCTCAACCAGAAGACAGGGAGGGACTAGCGGGGGGGCCAGAAGAGACCCAGTACTTC.

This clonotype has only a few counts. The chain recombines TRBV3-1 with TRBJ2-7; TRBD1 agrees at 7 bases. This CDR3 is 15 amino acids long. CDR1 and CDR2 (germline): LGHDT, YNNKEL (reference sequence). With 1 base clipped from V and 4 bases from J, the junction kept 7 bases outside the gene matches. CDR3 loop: CASSQGQGLPYEQYF. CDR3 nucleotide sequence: TGTGCCAGCAGCCAAGGACAGGGCCTCCCATACGAGCAGTACTTC.

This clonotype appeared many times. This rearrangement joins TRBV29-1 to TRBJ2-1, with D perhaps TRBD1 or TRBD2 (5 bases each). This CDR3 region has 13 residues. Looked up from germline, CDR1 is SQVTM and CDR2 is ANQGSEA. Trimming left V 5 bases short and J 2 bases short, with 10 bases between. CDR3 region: CSVSWGTYNEQFF. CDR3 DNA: TGCAGCGTTTCCTGGGGGACCTACAATGAGCAGTTCTTC.

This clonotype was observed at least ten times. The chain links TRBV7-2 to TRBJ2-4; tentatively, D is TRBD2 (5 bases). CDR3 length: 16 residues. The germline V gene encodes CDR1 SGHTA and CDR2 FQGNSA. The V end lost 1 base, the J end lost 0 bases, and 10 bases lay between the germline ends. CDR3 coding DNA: TGTGCCAGCAGCTTAGTGAGCGGACTAGCCAAAAACATTCAGTACTTC. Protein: CASSLVSGLAKNIQYF. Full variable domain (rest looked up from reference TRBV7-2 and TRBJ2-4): GAGVSQSPSNKVTEKGKDVELRCDPISGHTALYWYRQSLGQGLEFLIYFQGNSAPDKSGLPSDRFSAERTGGSVSTLTIQRTQQEDSAVYLCASSLVSGLAKNIQYFGAGTRLSVL.